This T cell receptor (beta chain) is from a study of OX40 agonist ivuxolimab in advanced cancers. Study at large: Dose-escalation patients' cancers were hepatocellular carcinoma, melanoma, renal cell or head and neck cancer.

Generated by immunoSEQ multiplex PCR, the TCRdb table keeps only in-frame clones and is missing some. The sample has tens of thousands of clones, over 80% seen once. Concerning this clone: Its specificity is not known.

Study findings and constraints: Researchers did not determine the expanded peripheral T cells' antigen specificity.

V lost 0 bases to trimming and J lost 0 bases, with 8 bases between them. Germline CDR1 MNHEY, CDR2 SMNVEV (reference sequence). The CDR3 runs to 16 residues. The chain uses TRBV27 and TRBJ1-4, with D unresolved. Specimen: CD4+ or CD8+ T cells sorted from blood, collected in a trial of the OX40 agonist ivuxolimab. This TCR derives from an adult with an advanced solid tumor such as melanoma, head and neck, liver or kidney cancer. For the CDR3, the DNA is TGTGCCAGCAGTTTATCGTGGCAAGCAACTAATGAAAAACTGTTTTTT. Protein product: CASSLSWQATNEKLFF.